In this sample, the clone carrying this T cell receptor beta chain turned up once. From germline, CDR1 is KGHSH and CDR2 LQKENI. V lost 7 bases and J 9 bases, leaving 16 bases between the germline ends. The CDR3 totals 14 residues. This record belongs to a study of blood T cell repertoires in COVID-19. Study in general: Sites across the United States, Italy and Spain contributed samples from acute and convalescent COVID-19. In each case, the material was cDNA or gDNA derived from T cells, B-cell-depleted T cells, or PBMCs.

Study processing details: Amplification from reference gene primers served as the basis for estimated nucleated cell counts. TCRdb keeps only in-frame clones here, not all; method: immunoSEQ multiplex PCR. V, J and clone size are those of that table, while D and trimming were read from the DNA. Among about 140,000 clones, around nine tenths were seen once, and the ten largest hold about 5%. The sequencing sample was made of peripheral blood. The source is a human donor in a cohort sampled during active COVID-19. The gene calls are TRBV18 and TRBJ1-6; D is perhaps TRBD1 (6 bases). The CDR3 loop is CASYRGAEGSPLHF. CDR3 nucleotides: TGTGCCAGCTACCGGGGGGCGGAAGGTTCACCCCTCCACTTT.